Listed below are T cell receptor beta chains from one sample, sequenced in a study of regulatory T cells in long-lasting Graves disease. TCRdb re-called the multiplex PCR reads through MiXCR, storing one row per CDR3 protein. The top ten hold 9.5% to 15% of the sample, which has over 500,000 distinct CDR3 sequences, roughly a sixth seen once. These same data were also listed under a study on T cells in Graves' hyperthyroidism and ophthalmopathy.

Sequencing was performed on peripheral blood mononuclear cells (PBMCs), taken at new diagnosis, from a patient treated with antithyroid drugs. Source of these receptors: a man between 18 and 35 years old with Graves disease. Each CDR3 is given with its conserved first and last residue. Each record gives: CDR3 protein, J gene, V gene.

CASSTDDRGGYGYTF,TRBJ1-2,TRBV7-8
CASSQGLAGDEQYF,TRBJ2-7,TRBV14
CSARDPVTTYEQYF,TRBJ2-7,TRBV20-1
CASGLREGLGTDTQYF,TRBJ2-3,TRBV12-5
CASRQGGRDEQYF,TRBJ2-7,TRBV6-4
CASSSRPPGQGASGANVLTF,TRBJ2-6,TRBV6-5
CASSTGDSGEQYF,TRBJ2-7,TRBV7-9
CASSQGSYGQYF,TRBJ2-7,TRBV3-1
CASSNTLGTGGEKLFF,TRBJ1-4,TRBV7-9
CASRPQSTDTQYF,TRBJ2-3,TRBV6-1
CASSGTTTGQVPRSGANVLTF,TRBJ2-6,TRBV5-1
CASSQGLFTDTQYF,TRBJ2-3,TRBV14
CASSPAAAYEQYF,TRBJ2-7,TRBV18
CATTVGVAGETQYF,TRBJ2-5,TRBV5-1
CASSYQGTSGEDEQFF,TRBJ2-1,TRBV27
CATLFGEKLFF,TRBJ1-4,TRBV6-1
CATSESREAHYEQYF,TRBJ2-7,TRBV24-1
CASSISWSGEFTDTQYF,TRBJ2-3,TRBV5-1
CASSLVRGLGTEAFF,TRBJ1-1,TRBV7-9
CASSFVAGNPEIGELFF,TRBJ2-2,TRBV28
CSVGTSGFTDTQYF,TRBJ2-3,TRBV29-1
CASTLGGGWNEQYF,TRBJ2-7,TRBV12-3/TRBV12-4
CATRGGETQYF,TRBJ2-5,TRBV6-1
CASNGGNNQPQHF,TRBJ1-5,TRBV6-1
CASQTGVIGYTF,TRBJ1-2,TRBV28
CASTLLPTGRPYEQYF,TRBJ2-7,TRBV6-2/TRBV6-3
CASSLSGSFKNIQYF,TRBJ2-4,TRBV5-8
CASSIWSRALSTEAFF,TRBJ1-1,TRBV19
CASSLGTGSPKGGYTF,TRBJ1-2,TRBV7-9
CSAKTDSNQPQHF,TRBJ1-5,TRBV20-1
CASSPTGLAGNTIYF,TRBJ1-3,TRBV14
CASSLAHRPYEQYF,TRBJ2-7,TRBV5-1
CASRPVGRNSPLHF,TRBJ1-6,TRBV6-1
CASSEIGKTDTQYF,TRBJ2-3,TRBV6-1
CASSDRLYEQFF,TRBJ2-1,TRBV28
CASRVYGEGEAGNTIYF,TRBJ1-3,TRBV28
CASRQGVFTDTQYF,TRBJ2-3,TRBV27
CASSLGGGFDLIRYGYTF,TRBJ1-2,TRBV5-1
CAAGQDAEAFF,TRBJ1-1,TRBV19
CASSSPYGTGNNYGYTF,TRBJ1-2,TRBV12-3/TRBV12-4
CASSQAETGAPAEKLFF,TRBJ1-4,TRBV3-1
CASSARPGNSAEQYF,TRBJ2-7,TRBV5-1
CASSVRKRTSYNEQFF,TRBJ2-1,TRBV2
CASSPRTTYIYNSPLHF,TRBJ1-6,TRBV4-1
CSARDYRGSTDTQYF,TRBJ2-3,TRBV20-1
CASSLSSGSGANVLTF,TRBJ2-6,TRBV3-1
CATSGRARVNEKLFF,TRBJ1-4,TRBV15
CASSRLGLTVGYEQFF,TRBJ2-1,TRBV19
CASYQGGNEQFF,TRBJ2-1,TRBV27
CSVGGQGSYGYTF,TRBJ1-2,TRBV29-1
CASRAGLAHEQFF,TRBJ2-1,TRBV12-3/TRBV12-4
CASSVNRDGPYEQYF,TRBJ2-7,TRBV9